The 17 T cell receptor beta chains reported below all come from one sample, sequenced in a study of T cell responses to AZD1222 COVID-19 vaccine. Repertoires were generated with immunoSEQ multiplex PCR, while TCRdb's copy carries only in-frame clones and drops some. The sample has under 200,000 clones, 87% seen once; the top ten hold around 2.9%. The sequenced sample was peripheral blood, obtained on day 0 of MenACWY control vaccination. The source is an adult in good health.

The chain joins TRBV18 to TRBJ1-2, with D perhaps matching TRBD1 (5 bases). CDR3 length equals 15 residues. Trimming pared 1 base from V and 1 base from J, leaving 10 bases between. Per germline, CDR1 KGHSH and CDR2 LQKENI. CDR3 in DNA: TGTGCCAGCTCACCACGACAGCTTAATAACTATGGCTACACCTTC. Amino acids: CASSPRQLNNYGYTF.

This chain joins TRBV4-3 and TRBJ2-5; no clear D gene. This CDR3 has 15 residues. CDR1 and CDR2 from the germline V gene are LGHNA and YSLEER. V lost 0 bases and J lost 1, with 9 bases in between. CDR3 DNA: TGCGCCAGCAGCCAAGATCTGGATAGCCAAGAGACCCAGTACTTC. Translating it yields CASSQDLDSQETQYF.

This rearrangement joins TRBV12-3 or TRBV12-4 to TRBJ1-2, with D unresolved. Trimming cost V 5 bases and J 1 base, with 5 bases left between them. CDR3 size: 12 residues. DNA for the CDR3: TGTGCCAGCAGTATAAATAACTATGGCTACACCTTC. Translation gives CASSINNYGYTF.

The rearrangement joins TRBV19 to TRBJ2-3, with TRBD1 matching over 7 bases. The V and J ends lost 5 bases and 0 bases, in that order; junction bases with no gene match: 5. CDR3 size: 15 residues. In germline, CDR1 is LNHDA, CDR2 SQIVND (reference sequence). This CDR3 is CASSLDRVSTDTQYF. The CDR3, as DNA: TGTGCCAGTAGTCTCGACAGGGTGAGCACAGATACGCAGTATTTT. Looking up the rest from reference TRBV19 and TRBJ2-3 gives the full variable domain: DGGITQSPKYLFRKEGQNVTLSCEQNLNHDAMYWYRQDPGQGLRLIYYSQIVNDFQKGDIAEGYSVSREKKESFPLTVTSAQKNPTAFYLCASSLDRVSTDTQYFGPGTRLTVL.

The V and J genes are TRBV6-5 and TRBJ2-7; TRBD1 agrees at 8 bases. V lost 5 bases to trimming and J lost 6 bases; unmatched junction nucleotides: 3. Germline V CDR1 and CDR2: MNHEY, SVGAGI. The CDR3 runs 12 residues. This CDR3 is CASSTDRGEQYF. The CDR3 coding sequence is TGTGCCAGCAGTACCGACAGGGGCGAGCAGTACTTC.

The chain couples TRBV27 to TRBJ1-5, with TRBD1 matching 7 bases. This CDR3 has 14 amino acids. Germline lookup yields CDR1 MNHEY and CDR2 SMNVEV (reference sequence). With V trimmed by 5 bases and J by 6 bases, 7 bases remained unmatched. The CDR3 bases are TGTGCCAGCAGTCCCAGGGGGATAGGTCAGCCCCAGCATTTT. Encoded protein: CASSPRGIGQPQHF.

This clone has just one count. V usage is TRBV5-3 and J usage is TRBJ1-1; D is perhaps TRBD1 (6 bases). TRBV5-3 falls under the ORF class, with uncertain function. Between the trimmed V and J ends, which lost 0 bases and 0 bases, there was a span of 12 bases. This CDR3 comprises 16 residues. Here the CDR3 reads CARSLEQGGMNTEAFF. DNA for the CDR3: TGTGCCAGAAGCTTGGAACAAGGGGGGATGAACACTGAAGCTTTCTTT.

This chain uses TRBV19 with TRBJ1-2, with D maybe TRBD1 (5 bases). Per germline, CDR1 LNHDA and CDR2 SQIVND (reference sequence). The CDR3 totals 11 residues. V shed 8 bases and J shed 4 bases, with 8 bases lying between them. CDR3 sequence (DNA): TGTGCCAGTCGGGACGCCTATGGCTACACCTTC. It codes for CASRDAYGYTF.

There are a few counts of this clone. The chain employs TRBV2 and TRBJ2-7; 14 nucleotides match TRBD2. The CDR3 is 15 amino acids. Germline CDR1 SNHLY, CDR2 FYNNEI. The V and J ends lost 5 bases and 5 bases, in that order; junction bases with no gene match: 5. The CDR3 protein is CASSSGTSGGDEQYF. DNA for the CDR3: TGTGCCAGCAGTTCCGGGACTAGCGGGGGAGACGAGCAGTACTTC.

The chain has TRBV19 and TRBJ2-2, with TRBD2 identical over 10 bases. The trim removed 1 base at V and 6 bases at J, leaving 5 bases unmatched. The CDR3 length is 16 residues. The germline gives CDR1 LNHDA, CDR2 SQIVND (reference sequence). CDR3 loop: CASSIGASGSPGELFF. In DNA, the CDR3 is TGTGCCAGTAGTATAGGGGCTAGCGGGAGCCCCGGGGAGCTGTTTTTT.

The V and J genes are TRBV25-1 and TRBJ2-5, with D tentatively TRBD1 (6 bases). The V gene's germline CDR1 is MGHDK and CDR2 SYGVNS. There are 15 residues in the CDR3. The V end was cut by 3 bases, the J end by 1 base, with 12 bases between. The CDR3 loop reads CASSDGRTVQETQYF. The CDR3 nucleotides read TGTGCCAGCAGTGATGGAAGGACAGTCCAAGAGACCCAGTACTTC.

The chain links TRBV4-1 to TRBJ2-3, with D perhaps matching TRBD1 (6 bases). The CDR3 loop spans 14 amino acids. Trimming left V 7 bases short and J 6 bases short, with 17 bases between. Germline CDR1 and CDR2: MGHRA and YSYEKL. Here the CDR3 reads CASTQGRLPDTQYF. CDR3 DNA: TGCGCCAGCACGCAGGGGCGTCTCCCCGATACGCAGTATTTT.

This clone was seen once. The chain carries TRBV2 and TRBJ1-6; weak D call: TRBD1 (6 bases). Germline CDR1 is SNHLY and CDR2 is FYNNEI. The CDR3 length is 16 residues. Trimming removed 8 bases from V and 0 bases from J, with 14 bases in between. This CDR3 reads CASGEDRSSYNSPLHF. The CDR3 DNA follows: TGTGCCAGCGGGGAAGACAGGAGCTCCTATAATTCACCCCTCCACTTT.

A remark on this clone: The sample contains more than one DNA sequence encoding this CDR3. The chain joins TRBV6-2 or TRBV6-3 to TRBJ1-5; D is uncertain. Trimming took 1 base from V and 4 from J, leaving 5 bases between them. CDR3 length: 13 residues. Per germline, CDR1 MNHEY and CDR2 SVGEGT. The CDR3 DNA reads TGTGCCAGCAGTTACTTGGGGAATCAGCCCCAGCATTTT. This encodes CASSYLGNQPQHF.

The chain recombines TRBV28 with TRBJ2-1, with unresolved D. Looked up from germline, CDR1 is MDHEN and CDR2 is SYDVKM. Trimming took 5 bases from V and 0 from J, leaving 8 bases between them. The CDR3 is made up of 14 amino acids. The CDR3 bases are TGTGCCAGCAGTAAAACCCTCTCCTACAATGAGCAGTTCTTC. Translated, it gives CASSKTLSYNEQFF.

Only a few counts were recorded for this clone. This chain uses TRBV9 with TRBJ2-5; weak D call: TRBD2 (5 bases). Germline loops: CDR1 SGDLS, CDR2 YYNGEE. The ends were cut back, 0 bases at V and 5 bases at J, with 14 bases in the middle. The CDR3 has 15 amino acids. DNA for the CDR3: TGTGCCAGCAGCGTAGGTCCTAGCATCCTTGAGACCCAGTACTTC. It specifies CASSVGPSILETQYF.

This chain links TRBV7-3 with TRBJ2-3, with 7 nucleotides matching TRBD1. With 5 bases clipped from V and 5 bases from J, the junction kept 4 bases outside the gene matches. This CDR3 comprises 13 residues. CDR1 and CDR2 from the germline V gene are SGHTA and FQGTGA. CDR3 protein: CASSPQGRDTQYF. DNA for the CDR3: TGTGCCAGCAGCCCACAGGGGAGAGATACGCAGTATTTT.